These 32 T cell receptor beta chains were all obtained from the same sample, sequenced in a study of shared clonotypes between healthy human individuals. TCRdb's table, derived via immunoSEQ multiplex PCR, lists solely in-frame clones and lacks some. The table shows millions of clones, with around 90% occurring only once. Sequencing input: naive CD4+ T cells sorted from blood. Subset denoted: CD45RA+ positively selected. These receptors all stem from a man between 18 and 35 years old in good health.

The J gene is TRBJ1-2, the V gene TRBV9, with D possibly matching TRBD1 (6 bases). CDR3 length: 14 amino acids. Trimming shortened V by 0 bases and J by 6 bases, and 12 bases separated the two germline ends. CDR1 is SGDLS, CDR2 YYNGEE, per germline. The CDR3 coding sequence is TGTGCCAGCAGCGTAGCTTGGGGGCAGGATGGCTACACCTTC. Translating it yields CASSVAWGQDGYTF.

Here the CDR3 DNA reads TGTGCCATCAGTCTAGCGGGGTCGGAGGGGCAGTACTTC. Its translation: CAISLAGSEGQYF. V gene TRBV10-3 combines with J gene TRBJ2-7; the match to TRBD2 covers 9 bases. Germline V lookup: CDR1 ENHRY, CDR2 SYGVKD. The CDR3 runs 13 residues. Losses at the gene ends were 5 bases for V and 9 bases for J; bases not matched to a gene: 8.

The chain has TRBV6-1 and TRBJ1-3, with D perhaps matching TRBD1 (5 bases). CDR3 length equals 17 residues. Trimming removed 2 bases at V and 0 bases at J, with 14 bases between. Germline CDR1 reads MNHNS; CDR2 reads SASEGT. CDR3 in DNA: TGTGCCAGCAGTGAAAGGGGAGACCCCCTCTCTGGAAACACCATATATTTT. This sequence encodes CASSERGDPLSGNTIYF.

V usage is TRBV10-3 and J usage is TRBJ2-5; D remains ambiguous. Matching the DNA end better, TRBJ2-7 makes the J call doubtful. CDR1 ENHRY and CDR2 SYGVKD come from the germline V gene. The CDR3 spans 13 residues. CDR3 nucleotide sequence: TGTGCCACCCTGGCGGATACCTCCTACGAGCAGTACTTC. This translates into CATLADTSYEQYF.

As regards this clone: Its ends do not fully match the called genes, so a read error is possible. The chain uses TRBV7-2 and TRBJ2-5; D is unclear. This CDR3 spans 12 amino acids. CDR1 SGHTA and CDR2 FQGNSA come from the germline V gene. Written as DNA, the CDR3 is TGTGCCAGCAGCTTTTACCAAGAGATCCAGTACTTC. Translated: CASSFYQEIQYF.

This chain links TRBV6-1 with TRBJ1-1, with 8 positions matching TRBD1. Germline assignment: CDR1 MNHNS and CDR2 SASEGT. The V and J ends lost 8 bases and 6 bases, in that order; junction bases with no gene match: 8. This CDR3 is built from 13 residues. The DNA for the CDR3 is TGTGCCAGCCAAAGACAGGGGTCCGCTGAAGCTTTCTTT. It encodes CASQRQGSAEAFF.

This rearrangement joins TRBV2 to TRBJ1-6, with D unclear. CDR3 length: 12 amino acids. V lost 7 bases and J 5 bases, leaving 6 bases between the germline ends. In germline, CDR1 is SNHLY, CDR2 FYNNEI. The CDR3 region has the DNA TGTGCCAGCAATCGAGATAATTCACCCCTCCACTTT. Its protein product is CASNRDNSPLHF. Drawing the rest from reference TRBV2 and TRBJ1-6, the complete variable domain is EPEVTQTPSHQVTQMGQEVILRCVPISNHLYFYWYRQILGQKVEFLVSFYNNEISEKSEIFDDQFSVERPDGSNFTLKIRSTKLEDSAMYFCASNRDNSPLHFGNGTRLTVT.

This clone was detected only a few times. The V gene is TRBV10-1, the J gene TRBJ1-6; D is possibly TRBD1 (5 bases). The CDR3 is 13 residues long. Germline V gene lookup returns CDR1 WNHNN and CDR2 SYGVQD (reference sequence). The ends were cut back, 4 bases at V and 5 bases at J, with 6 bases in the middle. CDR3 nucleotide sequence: TGCGCCAGCAGTGGACAGAATAATTCACCCCTCCACTTT. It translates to CASSGQNNSPLHF.

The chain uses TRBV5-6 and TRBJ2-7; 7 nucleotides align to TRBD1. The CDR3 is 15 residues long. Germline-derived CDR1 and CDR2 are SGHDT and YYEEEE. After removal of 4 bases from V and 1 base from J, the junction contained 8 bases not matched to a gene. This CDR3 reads CASSAPGQPSYEQYF. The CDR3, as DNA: TGTGCCAGCAGCGCACCGGGACAGCCTTCCTACGAGCAGTACTTC.

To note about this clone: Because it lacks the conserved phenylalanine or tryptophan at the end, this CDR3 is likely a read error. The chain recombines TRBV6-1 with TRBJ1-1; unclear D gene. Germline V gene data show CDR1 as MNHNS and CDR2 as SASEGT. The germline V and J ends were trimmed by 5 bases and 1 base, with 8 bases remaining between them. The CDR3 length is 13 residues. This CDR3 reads CASSKTRNTEAFN. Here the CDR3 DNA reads TGTGCCAGCAGTAAAACCAGGAACACTGAAGCTTTCAAT.

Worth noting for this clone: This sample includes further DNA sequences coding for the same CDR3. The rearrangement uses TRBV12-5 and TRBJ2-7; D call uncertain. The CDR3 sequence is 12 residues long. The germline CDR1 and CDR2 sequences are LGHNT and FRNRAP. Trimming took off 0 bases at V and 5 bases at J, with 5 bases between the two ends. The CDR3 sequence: CASGLVRDEQYF. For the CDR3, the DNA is TGTGCTAGTGGTTTGGTACGGGACGAGCAGTACTTC. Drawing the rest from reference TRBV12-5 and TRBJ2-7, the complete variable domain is DARVTQTPRHKVTEMGQEVTMRCQPILGHNTVFWYRQTMMQGLELLAYFRNRAPLDDSGMPKDRFSAEMPDATLATLKIQPSEPRDSAVYFCASGLVRDEQYFGPGTRLTVT.

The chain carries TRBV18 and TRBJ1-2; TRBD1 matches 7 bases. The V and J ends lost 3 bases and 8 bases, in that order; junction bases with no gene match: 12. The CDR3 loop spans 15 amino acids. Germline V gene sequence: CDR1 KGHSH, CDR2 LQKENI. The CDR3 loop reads CASSPGTATSRGYTF. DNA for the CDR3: TGTGCCAGCTCACCGGGGACAGCCACATCGAGGGGCTACACCTTC.

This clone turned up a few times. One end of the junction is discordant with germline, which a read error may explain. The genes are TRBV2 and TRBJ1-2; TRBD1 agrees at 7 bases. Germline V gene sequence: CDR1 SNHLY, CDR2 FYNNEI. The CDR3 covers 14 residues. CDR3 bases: TGTGCCAGCAACACAGGACAGGTTGGCTATGTGGAAGATTTC. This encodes CASNTGQVGYVEDF.

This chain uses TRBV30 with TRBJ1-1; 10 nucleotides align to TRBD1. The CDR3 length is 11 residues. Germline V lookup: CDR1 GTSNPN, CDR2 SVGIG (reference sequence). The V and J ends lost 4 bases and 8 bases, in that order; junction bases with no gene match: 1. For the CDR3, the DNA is TGTGCCTGGAAGACAGGGGGCGAAGCTTTCTTT. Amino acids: CAWKTGGEAFF.

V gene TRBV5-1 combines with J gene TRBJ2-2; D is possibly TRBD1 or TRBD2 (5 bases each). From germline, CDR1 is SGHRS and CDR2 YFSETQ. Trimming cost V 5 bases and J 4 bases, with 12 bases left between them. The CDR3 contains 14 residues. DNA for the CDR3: TGCGCCAGCAGATTGCCTGGGGGCACCGGGGAGCTGTTTTTT. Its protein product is CASRLPGGTGELFF. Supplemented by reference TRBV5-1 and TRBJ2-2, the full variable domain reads KAGVTQTPRYLIKTRGQQVTLSCSPISGHRSVSWYQQTPGQGLQFLFEYFSETQRNKGNFPGRFSGRQFSNSRSEMNVSTLELGDSALYLCASRLPGGTGELFFGEGSRLTVL.

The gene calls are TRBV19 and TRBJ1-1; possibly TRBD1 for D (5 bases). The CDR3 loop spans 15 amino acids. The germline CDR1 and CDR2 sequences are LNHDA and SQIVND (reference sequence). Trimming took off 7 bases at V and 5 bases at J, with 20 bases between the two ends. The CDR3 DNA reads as TGTGCCAGTACCCACGGACAACCGTTTGGAACTGAAGCTTTCTTT. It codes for CASTHGQPFGTEAFF.

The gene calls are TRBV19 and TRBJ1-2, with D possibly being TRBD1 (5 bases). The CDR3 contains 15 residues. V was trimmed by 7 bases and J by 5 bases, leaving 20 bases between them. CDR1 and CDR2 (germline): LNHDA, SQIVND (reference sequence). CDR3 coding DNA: TGTGCCAGTACGAAGGGGTCGCTTGGGTCTTATGGCTACACCTTC. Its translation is CASTKGSLGSYGYTF. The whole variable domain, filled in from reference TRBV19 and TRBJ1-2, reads DGGITQSPKYLFRKEGQNVTLSCEQNLNHDAMYWYRQDPGQGLRLIYYSQIVNDFQKGDIAEGYSVSREKKESFPLTVTSAQKNPTAFYLCASTKGSLGSYGYTFGSGTRLTVV.

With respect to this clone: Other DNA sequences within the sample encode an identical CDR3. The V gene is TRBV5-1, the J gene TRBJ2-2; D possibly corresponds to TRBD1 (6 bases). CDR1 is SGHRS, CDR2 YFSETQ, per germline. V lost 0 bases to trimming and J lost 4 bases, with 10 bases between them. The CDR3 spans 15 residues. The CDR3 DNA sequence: TGCGCCAGCAGCTTGGTGGGACAAACCACCGGGGAGCTGTTTTTT. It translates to CASSLVGQTTGELFF. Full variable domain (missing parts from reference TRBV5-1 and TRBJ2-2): KAGVTQTPRYLIKTRGQQVTLSCSPISGHRSVSWYQQTPGQGLQFLFEYFSETQRNKGNFPGRFSGRQFSNSRSEMNVSTLELGDSALYLCASSLVGQTTGELFFGEGSRLTVL.

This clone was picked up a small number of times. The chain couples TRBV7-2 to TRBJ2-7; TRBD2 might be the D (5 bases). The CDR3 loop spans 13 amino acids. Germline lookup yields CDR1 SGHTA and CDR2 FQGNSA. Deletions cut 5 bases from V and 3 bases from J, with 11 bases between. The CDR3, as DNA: TGTGCCAGCAGCCCCGGGAACAACTACGAGCAGTACTTC. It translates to CASSPGNNYEQYF.

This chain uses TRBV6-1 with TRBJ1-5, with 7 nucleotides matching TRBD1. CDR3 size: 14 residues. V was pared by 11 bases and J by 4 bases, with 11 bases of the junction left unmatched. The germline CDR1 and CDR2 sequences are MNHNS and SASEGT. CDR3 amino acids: CASRDSFLNQPQHF. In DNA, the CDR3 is TGTGCCTCCAGGGACAGCTTTCTTAATCAGCCCCAGCATTTT.

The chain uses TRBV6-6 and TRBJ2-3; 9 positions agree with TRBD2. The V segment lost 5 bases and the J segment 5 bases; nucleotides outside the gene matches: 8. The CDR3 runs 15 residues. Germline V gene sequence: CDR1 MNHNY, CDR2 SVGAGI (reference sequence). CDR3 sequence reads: CASSRRGGEGDTQYF. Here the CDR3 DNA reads TGTGCCAGCAGTCGGCGGGGGGGCGAGGGAGATACGCAGTATTTT.

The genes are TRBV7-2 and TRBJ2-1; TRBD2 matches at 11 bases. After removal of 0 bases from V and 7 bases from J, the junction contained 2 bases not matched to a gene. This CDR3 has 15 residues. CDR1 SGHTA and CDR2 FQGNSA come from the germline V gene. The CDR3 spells CASSLALAGGNEQFF. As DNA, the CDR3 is TGTGCCAGCAGCTTAGCTTTAGCGGGAGGGAATGAGCAGTTCTTC.

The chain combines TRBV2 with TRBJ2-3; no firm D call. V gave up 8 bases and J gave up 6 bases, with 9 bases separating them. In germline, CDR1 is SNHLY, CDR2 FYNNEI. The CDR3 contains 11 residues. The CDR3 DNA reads TGTGCCAGCGGCGAGACCGATACGCAGTATTTT. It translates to CASGETDTQYF. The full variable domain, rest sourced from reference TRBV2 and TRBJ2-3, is EPEVTQTPSHQVTQMGQEVILRCVPISNHLYFYWYRQILGQKVEFLVSFYNNEISEKSEIFDDQFSVERPDGSNFTLKIRSTKLEDSAMYFCASGETDTQYFGPGTRLTVL.

This CDR3 reads CASSPNGRGRIYEQYF. CDR3 coding DNA: TGTGCCAGCAGCCCCAACGGACGGGGTCGGATCTACGAGCAGTACTTC. This sequence joins TRBV14 and TRBJ2-7; D is perhaps TRBD2 (5 bases). Trimming took 4 bases from V and 3 from J, leaving 19 bases between them. This CDR3 has 16 residues. Germline lookup yields CDR1 SGHDN and CDR2 FVKESK.

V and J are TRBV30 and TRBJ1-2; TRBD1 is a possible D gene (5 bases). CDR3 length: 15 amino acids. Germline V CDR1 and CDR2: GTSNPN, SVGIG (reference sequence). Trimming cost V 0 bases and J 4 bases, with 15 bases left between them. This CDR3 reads CAWSVGQGGGYGYTF. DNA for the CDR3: TGTGCCTGGAGTGTAGGTCAGGGTGGGGGCTATGGCTACACCTTC.

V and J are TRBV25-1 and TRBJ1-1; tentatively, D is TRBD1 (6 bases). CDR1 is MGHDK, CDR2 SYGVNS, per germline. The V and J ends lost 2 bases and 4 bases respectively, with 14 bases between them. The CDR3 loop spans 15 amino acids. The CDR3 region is CASSELRGDRTEAFF. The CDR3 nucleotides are TGTGCCAGCAGTGAACTGAGGGGGGATCGCACTGAAGCTTTCTTT.

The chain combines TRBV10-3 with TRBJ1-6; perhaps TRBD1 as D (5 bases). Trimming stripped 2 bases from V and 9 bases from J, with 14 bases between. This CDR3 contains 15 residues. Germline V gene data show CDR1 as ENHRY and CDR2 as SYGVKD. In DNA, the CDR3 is TGTGCCATCAGTGAGAGTCAGGGAGGTCGTTCACCCCTCCACTTT. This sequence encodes CAISESQGGRSPLHF.

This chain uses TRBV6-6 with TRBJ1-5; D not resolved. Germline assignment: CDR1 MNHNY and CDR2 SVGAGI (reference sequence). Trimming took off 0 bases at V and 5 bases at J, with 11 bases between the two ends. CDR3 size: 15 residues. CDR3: CASSYSGISDQPQHF. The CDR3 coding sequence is TGTGCCAGCAGTTACTCGGGTATTTCCGATCAGCCCCAGCATTTT.

DNA for the CDR3: TGTGCCAGCAGCCCAAGACTAGCGGGTGGTGAGACCCAGTACTTC. It translates to CASSPRLAGGETQYF. The rearrangement joins TRBV7-6 to TRBJ2-5, with 10 bases matching TRBD2. This CDR3 comprises 15 residues. V shed 5 bases and J 5 bases; nucleotides not matched to a gene: 8. Germline V gene sequence: CDR1 SGHVS, CDR2 FNYEAQ.

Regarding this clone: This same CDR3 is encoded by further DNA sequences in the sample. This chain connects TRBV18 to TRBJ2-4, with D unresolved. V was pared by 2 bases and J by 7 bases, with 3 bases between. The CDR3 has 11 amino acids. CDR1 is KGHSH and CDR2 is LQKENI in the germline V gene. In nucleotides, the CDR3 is TGTGCCAGCTCACCAGGGAACATTCAGTACTTC. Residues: CASSPGNIQYF.

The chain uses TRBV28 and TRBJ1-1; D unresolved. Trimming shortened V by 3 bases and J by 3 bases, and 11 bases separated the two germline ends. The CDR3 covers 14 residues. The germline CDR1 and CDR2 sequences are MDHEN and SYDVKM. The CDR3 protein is CASSLFQKDTEAFF. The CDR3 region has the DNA TGTGCCAGCAGTTTGTTTCAGAAGGACACTGAAGCTTTCTTT. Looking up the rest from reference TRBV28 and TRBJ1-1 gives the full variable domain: DVKVTQSSRYLVKRTGEKVFLECVQDMDHENMFWYRQDPGLGLRLIYFSYDVKMKEKGDIPEGYSVSREKKERFSLILESASTNQTSMYLCASSLFQKDTEAFFGQGTRLTVV.

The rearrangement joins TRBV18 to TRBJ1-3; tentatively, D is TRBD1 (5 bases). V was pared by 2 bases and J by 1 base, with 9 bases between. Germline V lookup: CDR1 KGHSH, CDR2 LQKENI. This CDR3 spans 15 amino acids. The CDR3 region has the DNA TGTGCCAGCTCACCAACTAAGGGGTCTGGAAACACCATATATTTT. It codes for CASSPTKGSGNTIYF.